The following is a TCR beta chain sequence with its context. The CDR3 length is 18 residues. Germline loops: CDR1 SGHNT, CDR2 YENEEA. With 0 bases clipped from V and 0 bases from J, the junction kept 9 bases outside the gene matches. These data come from a study of blood T cell repertoires in COVID-19. For the study at large: Nucleic acid was either cDNA or gDNA, and it came from T cells, B-cell-depleted T cells, or PBMCs.

Those enrolled, adults aged roughly 18 to 100 years, came from 24 US areas. Assignment of participants to cohorts was predicated upon participant-reported clinical history. Study processing details: Researchers report that nucleated cell counts were estimated from reference gene primer amplification. The data were produced by immunoSEQ multiplex PCR, yet TCRdb's version contains in-frame clones alone and is incomplete. The DNA gave D and trimming, while V, J and clone size come from that table. The data show roughly 250,000 clones, 87% seen once. This chain joins TRBV11-3 and TRBJ2-3; 7 nucleotides align to TRBD2. The clonotype originates from a young woman with acute COVID-19. The sample was PBMCs or T cells enriched from blood (not recorded which). DNA for the CDR3: TGTGCCAGCAGCTTAGAACCTAGCGGTCCTTCTAGCACAGATACGCAGTATTTT. This encodes CASSLEPSGPSSTDTQYF.